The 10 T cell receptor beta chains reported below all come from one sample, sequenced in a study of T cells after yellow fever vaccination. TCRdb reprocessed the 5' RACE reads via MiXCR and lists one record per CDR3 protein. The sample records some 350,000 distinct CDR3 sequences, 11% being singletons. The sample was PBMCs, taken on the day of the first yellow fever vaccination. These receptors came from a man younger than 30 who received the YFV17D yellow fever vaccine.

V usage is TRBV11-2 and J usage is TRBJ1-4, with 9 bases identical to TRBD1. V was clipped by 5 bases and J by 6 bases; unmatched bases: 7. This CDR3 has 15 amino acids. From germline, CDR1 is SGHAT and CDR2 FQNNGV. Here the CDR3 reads CASSDPGQGYEKLFF. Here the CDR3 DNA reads TGTGCCAGCAGCGATCCGGGACAGGGTTATGAAAAACTGTTTTTT.

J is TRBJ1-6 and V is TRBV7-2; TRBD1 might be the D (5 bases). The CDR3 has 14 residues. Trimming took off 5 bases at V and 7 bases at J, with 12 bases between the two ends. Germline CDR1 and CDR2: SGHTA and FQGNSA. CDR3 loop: CASSEARGNSPLHF. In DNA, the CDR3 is TGTGCCAGCAGCGAAGCGCGGGGGAATTCACCCCTCCACTTT.

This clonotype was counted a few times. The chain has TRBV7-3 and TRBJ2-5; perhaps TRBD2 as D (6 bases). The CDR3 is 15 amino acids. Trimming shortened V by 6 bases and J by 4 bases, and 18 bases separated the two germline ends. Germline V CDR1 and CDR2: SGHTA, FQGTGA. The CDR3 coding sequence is TGTGCCAGCAGTCGCCGGGATGGGAGGCGAGAGACCCAGTACTTC. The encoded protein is CASSRRDGRRETQYF.

The CDR3 region is CASSRWTGPYEQYF. The CDR3 DNA is TGCGCCAGCAGCCGGTGGACAGGGCCCTACGAGCAGTACTTC. The chain uses TRBV4-3 and TRBJ2-7, with 8 bases matching TRBD1. With 4 bases clipped from V and 2 bases from J, the junction kept 4 bases outside the gene matches. The CDR3 length is 14 residues. Per the germline V gene, CDR1 is LGHNA and CDR2 is YSLEER.

CDR3 nucleotides: TGTGCCAGCAGTTCAAACCCGGGACAGGGTGTCCATGAGCAGTTCTTC. Translation: CASSSNPGQGVHEQFF. The rearrangement joins TRBV7-3 to TRBJ2-1; 9 nucleotides line up with TRBD1. Losses at the gene ends were 6 bases for V and 8 bases for J; bases not matched to a gene: 14. The CDR3 has 16 amino acids. CDR1 and CDR2 (germline): SGHTA, FQGTGA.

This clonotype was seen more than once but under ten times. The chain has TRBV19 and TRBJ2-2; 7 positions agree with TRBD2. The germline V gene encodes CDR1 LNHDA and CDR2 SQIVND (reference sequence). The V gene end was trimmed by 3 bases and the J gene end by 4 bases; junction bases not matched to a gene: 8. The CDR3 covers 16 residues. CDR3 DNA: TGTGCCAGTAGTATCTGGCGGGGGTCCTTCACCGGGGAGCTGTTTTTT. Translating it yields CASSIWRGSFTGELFF.

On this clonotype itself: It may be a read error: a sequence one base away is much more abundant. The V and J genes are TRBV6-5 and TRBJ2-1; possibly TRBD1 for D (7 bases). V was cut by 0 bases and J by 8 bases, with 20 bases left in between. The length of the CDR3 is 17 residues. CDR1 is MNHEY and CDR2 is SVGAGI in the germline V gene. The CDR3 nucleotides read TGTGCCAGCAGTTACTCGCGCCCAGGGGGGAAATTCTATGAGCAGTTCTTC. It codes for CASSYSRPGGKFYEQFF.

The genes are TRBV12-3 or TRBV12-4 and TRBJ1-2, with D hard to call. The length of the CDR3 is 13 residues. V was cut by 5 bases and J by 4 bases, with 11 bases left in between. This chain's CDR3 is CASSPDLFYGYTF. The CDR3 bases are TGTGCCAGCAGTCCCGATCTGTTCTATGGCTACACCTTC.

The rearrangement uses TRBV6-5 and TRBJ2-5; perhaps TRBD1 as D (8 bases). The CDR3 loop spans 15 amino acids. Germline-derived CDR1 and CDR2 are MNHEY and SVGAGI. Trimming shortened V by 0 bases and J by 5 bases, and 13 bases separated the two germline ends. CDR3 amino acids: CASSYSAGQVETQYF. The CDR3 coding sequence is TGTGCCAGCAGTTACTCAGCGGGACAGGTGGAGACCCAGTACTTC.

For the CDR3, the DNA is TGTGCCAGCAGCTTCGGTCCGGGAAACTACGAGCAGTACGTC. It yields the protein CASSFGPGNYEQYV. J is TRBJ2-7 and V is TRBV7-2, with D tentatively TRBD2 (5 bases). CDR3 length: 14 amino acids. In germline, CDR1 is SGHTA, CDR2 FQGNSA. The germline V and J ends were trimmed by 3 bases and 3 bases, with 12 bases remaining between them.